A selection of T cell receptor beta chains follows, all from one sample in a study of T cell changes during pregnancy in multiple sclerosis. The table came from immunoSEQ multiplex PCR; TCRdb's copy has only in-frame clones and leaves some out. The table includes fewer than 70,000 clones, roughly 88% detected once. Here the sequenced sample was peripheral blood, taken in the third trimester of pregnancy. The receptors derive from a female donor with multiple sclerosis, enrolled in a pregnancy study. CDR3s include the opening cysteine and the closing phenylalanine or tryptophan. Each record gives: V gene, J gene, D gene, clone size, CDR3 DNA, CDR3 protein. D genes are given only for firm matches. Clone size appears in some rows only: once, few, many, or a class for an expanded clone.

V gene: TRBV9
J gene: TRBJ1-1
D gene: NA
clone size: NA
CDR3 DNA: TGTGCCAGCAGCGTATGGGGGGAGAGTAACACTGAAGCTTTCTTT
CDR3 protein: CASSVWGESNTEAFF

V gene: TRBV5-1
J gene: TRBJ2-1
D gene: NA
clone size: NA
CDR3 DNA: TGCGCCAGCAGCTTGGTAACTGGCGGGGGCTTTAGCTCCTACAATGAGCAGTTCTTC
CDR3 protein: CASSLVTGGGFSSYNEQFF

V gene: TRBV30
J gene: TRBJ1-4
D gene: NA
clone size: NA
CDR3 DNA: TGTGCCTGGAGCGCCGCAGGAACTAATGAAAAACTGTTTTTT
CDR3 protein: CAWSAAGTNEKLFF

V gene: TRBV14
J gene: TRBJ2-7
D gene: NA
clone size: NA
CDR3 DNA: TGTGCCAGCAGCCCCCAACAGGGATCTGAGCAGTACTTC
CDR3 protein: CASSPQQGSEQYF

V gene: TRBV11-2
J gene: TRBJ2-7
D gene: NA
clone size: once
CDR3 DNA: TGTGCCAGCAGCTTAGGGGGGCAGTTTAACGAGCAGTACTTC
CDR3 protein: CASSLGGQFNEQYF

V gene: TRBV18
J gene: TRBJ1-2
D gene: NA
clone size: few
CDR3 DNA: TGTGCCAGCTCCACCGTCGTACACCATGGCTACACCTTC
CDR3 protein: CASSTVVHHGYTF

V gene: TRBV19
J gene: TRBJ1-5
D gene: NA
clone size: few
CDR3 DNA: TGTGCCAGTAGTATAGATCACGGGGTCCGGTTAATCCCCCTCCCCCAGCATTTT
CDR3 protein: CASSIDHGVRLIPLPQHF

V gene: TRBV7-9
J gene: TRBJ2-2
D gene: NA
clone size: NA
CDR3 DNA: TGTGCCAGCAGCCAGGACATTCACACCGGGGAGCTGTTTTTT
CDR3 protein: CASSQDIHTGELFF

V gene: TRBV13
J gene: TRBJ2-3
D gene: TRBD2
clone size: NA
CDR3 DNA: TGTGCCAGCAGCATAGGACTAGCGGGCCACACAGATACGCAGTATTTT
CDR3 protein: CASSIGLAGHTDTQYF

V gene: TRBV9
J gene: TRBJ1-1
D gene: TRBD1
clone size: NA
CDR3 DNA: TGTGCCAGCTCGGGACAGCCGGAGGACACTGAAGCTTTCTTT
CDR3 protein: CASSGQPEDTEAFF

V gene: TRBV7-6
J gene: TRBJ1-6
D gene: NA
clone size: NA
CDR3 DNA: TGTGCCAGCAGCCCAACAATTGGGGGGGGGCAAGGTTCACCCCTCCACTTT
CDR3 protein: CASSPTIGGGQGSPLHF

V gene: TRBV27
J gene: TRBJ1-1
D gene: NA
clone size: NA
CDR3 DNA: TGTGCCAGCAGTAAATGGGGGGAGTTCCGCGCTTTCTTT
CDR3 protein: CASSKWGEFRAFF

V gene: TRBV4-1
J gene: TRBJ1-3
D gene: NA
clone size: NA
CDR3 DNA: TGCGCCAGCAGCCAAGGGGGCCACAGGGCAGGTGAGAACACCATATATTTT
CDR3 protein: CASSQGGHRAGENTIYF

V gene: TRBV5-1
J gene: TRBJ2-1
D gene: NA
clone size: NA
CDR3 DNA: TGCGCCAGCAGCTCCGGACTAATCTACAATGAGCAGTTCTTC
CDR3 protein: CASSSGLIYNEQFF

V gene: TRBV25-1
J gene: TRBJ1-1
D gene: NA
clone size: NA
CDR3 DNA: TGTGCCAGCAGTGAATATAGTACAGTTGAAGCTTTCTTT
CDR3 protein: CASSEYSTVEAFF

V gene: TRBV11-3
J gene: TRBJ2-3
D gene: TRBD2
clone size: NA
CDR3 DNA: TGTGCCAGCAGCTCCCCCCGCGGGATAGCGGGTAGCACAGATACGCAGTATTTT
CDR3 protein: CASSSPRGIAGSTDTQYF

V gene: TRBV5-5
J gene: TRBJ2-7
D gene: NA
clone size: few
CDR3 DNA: TGTGCCAGCAGCCCTTGGGGCCGGTTGCAGCAGTACTTC
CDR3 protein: CASSPWGRLQQYF

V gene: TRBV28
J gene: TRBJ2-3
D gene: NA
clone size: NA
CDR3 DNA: TGTGCCAGCAGTACCAAACTAGCATTCACAGATACGCAGTATTTT
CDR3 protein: CASSTKLAFTDTQYF

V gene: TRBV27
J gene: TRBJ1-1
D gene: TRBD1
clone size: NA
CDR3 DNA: TGTGCCAGCAGTCCCGTAAAGGGGGCGGACACTGAAGCTTTCTTT
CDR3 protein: CASSPVKGADTEAFF

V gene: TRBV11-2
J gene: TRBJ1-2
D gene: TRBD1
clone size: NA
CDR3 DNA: TGTGCCAGCAGCGGCAGGACAGGGGTCGAAGGCTACACCTTC
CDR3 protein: CASSGRTGVEGYTF

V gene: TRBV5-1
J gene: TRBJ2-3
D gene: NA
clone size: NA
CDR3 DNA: TGCGCCAGCAGCTACGACTCAAACCAGCAGTATTTT
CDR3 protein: CASSYDSNQQYF

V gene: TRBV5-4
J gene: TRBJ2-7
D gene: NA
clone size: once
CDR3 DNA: TGTGCCAGCAGATCAGGGGCCAGCTCCTACGAGCAGTACTTC
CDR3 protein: CASRSGASSYEQYF

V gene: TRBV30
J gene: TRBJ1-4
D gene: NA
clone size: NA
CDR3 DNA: TGTGCCTGGAGTGGACTAGCTGGTGAAAAACTGTTTTTT
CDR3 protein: CAWSGLAGEKLFF

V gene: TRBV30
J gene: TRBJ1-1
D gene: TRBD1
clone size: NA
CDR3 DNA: TGTGCCTGGAGTCCCGGGACAGGGTTGAACACTGAAGCTTTCTTT
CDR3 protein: CAWSPGTGLNTEAFF

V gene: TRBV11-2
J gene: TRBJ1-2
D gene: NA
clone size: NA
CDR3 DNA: TGTGCCAGCAGCTTAAATTTCTTGGCCGCGGCGCGGGGTTTCTATGGCTACACCTTC
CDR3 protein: CASSLNFLAAARGFYGYTF

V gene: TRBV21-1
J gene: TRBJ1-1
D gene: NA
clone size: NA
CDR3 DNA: TGTGCCAGAGGGGGCGCGAGGACTGAAGCTTTCTTT
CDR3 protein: CARGGARTEAFF

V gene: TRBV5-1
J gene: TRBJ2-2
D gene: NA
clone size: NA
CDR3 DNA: TGCGCCAGCTGGTCCGGGGTCCCGAACACCGGGGAGCTGTTTTTT
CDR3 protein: CASWSGVPNTGELFF

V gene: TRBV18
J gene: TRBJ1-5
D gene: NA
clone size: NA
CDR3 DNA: TGTGCCAGCTCGCCTCACCTAGGTCAGCCCCAGCATTTT
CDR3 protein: CASSPHLGQPQHF

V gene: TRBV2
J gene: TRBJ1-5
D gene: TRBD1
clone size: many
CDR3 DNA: TGTGCCAGCCGTCAGGACAGGGGCAATCAGCCCCAGCATTTT
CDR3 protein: CASRQDRGNQPQHF

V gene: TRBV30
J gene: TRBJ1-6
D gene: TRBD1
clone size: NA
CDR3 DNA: TGTGCCTGGAGTGCCCTGGGACAGCAGAATTCACCCCTCCACTTT
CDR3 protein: CAWSALGQQNSPLHF

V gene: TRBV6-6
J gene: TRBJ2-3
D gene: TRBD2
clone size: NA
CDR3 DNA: TGTGCCACCGGGAGTGAGCGGGGGTACACAGATACGCAGTATTTT
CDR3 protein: CATGSERGYTDTQYF

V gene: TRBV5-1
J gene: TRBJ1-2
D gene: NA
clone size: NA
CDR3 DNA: TGCGCCAGCAGCTTGGCTGGGGGCCCAGCTATCTATGGCTACACCTTC
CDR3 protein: CASSLAGGPAIYGYTF

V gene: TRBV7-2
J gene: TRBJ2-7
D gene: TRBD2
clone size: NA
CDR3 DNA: TGTGCCAGCAGCTTAGGACTAGCGGGGGATGAGCAGTACTTC
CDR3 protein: CASSLGLAGDEQYF

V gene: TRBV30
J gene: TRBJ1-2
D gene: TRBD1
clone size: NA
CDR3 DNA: TGTGCCTGGAGAGATACAGGGGGGTCTGGCTACACCTTC
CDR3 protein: CAWRDTGGSGYTF

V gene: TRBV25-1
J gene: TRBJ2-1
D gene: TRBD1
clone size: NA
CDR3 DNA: TGTGCCAGCTTAAGCCTCCGGGACAGGACCGTCAATGAGCAGTTCTTC
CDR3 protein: CASLSLRDRTVNEQFF

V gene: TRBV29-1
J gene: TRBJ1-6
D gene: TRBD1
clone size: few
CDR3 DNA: TGCAGCGTCTCAGCAGGGGGTAAAAATTCACCCCTCCACTTT
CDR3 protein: CSVSAGGKNSPLHF

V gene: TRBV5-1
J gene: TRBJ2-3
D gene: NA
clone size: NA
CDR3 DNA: TGCGCCAGCAGGGGCACCCCCGGCGATACGCAGTATTTT
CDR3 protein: CASRGTPGDTQYF

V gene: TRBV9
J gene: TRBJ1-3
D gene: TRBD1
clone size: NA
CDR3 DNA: TGTGCCAGCAGCCCCTGGCCGGGACAGGGAAACACCATATATTTT
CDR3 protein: CASSPWPGQGNTIYF

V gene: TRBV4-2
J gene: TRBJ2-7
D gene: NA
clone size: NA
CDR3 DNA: TGTGCCAGCAGCCAGGCGACCCGGGGGTACGAGCAGTACTTC
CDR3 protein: CASSQATRGYEQYF

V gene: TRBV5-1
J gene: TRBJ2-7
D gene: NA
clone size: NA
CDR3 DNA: TGCGCCAGCAGCTTAACAGGGCTCCGTTCCTACGAGCAGTACTTC
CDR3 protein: CASSLTGLRSYEQYF

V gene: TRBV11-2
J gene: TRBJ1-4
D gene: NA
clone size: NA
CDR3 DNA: TGTGCCAGCAGCTACAGGGCTCGGGATGAAAAACTGTTTTTT
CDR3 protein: CASSYRARDEKLFF

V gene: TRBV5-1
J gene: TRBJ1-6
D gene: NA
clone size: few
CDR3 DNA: TGCGCCAGCAGCCCCAATAATTCACCCCTCCACTTT
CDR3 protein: CASSPNNSPLHF

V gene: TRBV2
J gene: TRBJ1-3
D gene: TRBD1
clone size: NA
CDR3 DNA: TGTGCCAGCAGTGATCGCGACAGGGGGGACACCATATATTTT
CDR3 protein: CASSDRDRGDTIYF

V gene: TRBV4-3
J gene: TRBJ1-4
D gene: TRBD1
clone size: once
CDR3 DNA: TGCGCCAGCAGCCGCCTCACCGAGGTGGGGACAGCTGAAAAACTGTTTTTT
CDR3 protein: CASSRLTEVGTAEKLFF

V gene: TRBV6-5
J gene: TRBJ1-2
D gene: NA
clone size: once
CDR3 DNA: TGTGCCAGCAGCCTGCGGGGTGTCGGCGGCGGCTACACCTTC
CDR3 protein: CASSLRGVGGGYTF